Below, 13 T cell receptor beta chains from the same sample are listed, as sequenced in a study of blood T cell repertoires in COVID-19. Data came from immunoSEQ multiplex PCR; TCRdb stores just in-frame clones and leaves some out. There are roughly 200,000 clones in the sample; approximately 92% occur only once, and 0.53% lies in the top ten. Sequencing was performed on peripheral blood. The receptor source for this set is a man in his fifties or sixties with acute or convalescent COVID-19.

The chain couples TRBV28 to TRBJ2-1, with 8 bases fitting TRBD1. Trimming cost V 6 bases and J 5 bases; bases outside gene matches: 3. Germline V gives CDR1 MDHEN, CDR2 SYDVKM. CDR3 length: 13 residues. The CDR3 sequence: CASRGTGDNEQFF. CDR3 DNA sequence: TGTGCCAGCAGGGGGACAGGAGACAATGAGCAGTTCTTC.

The DNA of the CDR3 is TGTGCCAGCTCACGAGGGTCTGCAACTAATGAAAAACTGTTTTTT. Protein: CASSRGSATNEKLFF. This chain connects TRBV18 to TRBJ1-4, with D unclear. The V end was cut by 4 bases, the J end by 0 bases, with 9 bases between. This CDR3 has 15 amino acids. Germline values: CDR1 KGHSH, CDR2 LQKENI.

CDR3 region: CASSPRPGQRKTRNTIYF. As DNA, the CDR3 is TGTGCCAGCAGCCCTCGGCCGGGACAGAGGAAGACCCGAAACACCATATATTTT. The rearrangement joins TRBV3-1 (or the pseudogene TRBV3-2) to TRBJ1-3; TRBD1 matches 7 bases. Germline V gives CDR1 LGHDT, CDR2 YNNKEL (reference sequence). This CDR3 region has 18 residues. V lost 4 bases, J lost 5 bases, and 17 bases stayed unmatched.

The rearrangement uses TRBV15 and TRBJ2-1, with 11 bases lining up with TRBD2. Germline V gene sequence: CDR1 LNHNV, CDR2 YYDKDF (reference sequence). V trimming: 0 bases; J trimming: 6 bases; junction bases outside the gene matches: 7. The CDR3 runs to 17 residues. The CDR3 spells CATSRDLTSGVGNEQFF. DNA of the CDR3: TGTGCCACCAGCAGAGATCTGACTAGCGGGGTTGGCAATGAGCAGTTCTTC.

V and J are TRBV7-9 and TRBJ1-5; D is uncertain. The V gene lost 5 bases and the J gene lost 5 bases, with 10 bases spanning the gap. Looked up from germline, CDR1 is SEHNR and CDR2 is FQNEAQ (reference sequence). The CDR3 is 13 amino acids. The CDR3 loop is CASSPGVYQPQHF. The DNA for the CDR3 is TGTGCCAGCAGCCCCGGAGTCTATCAGCCCCAGCATTTT. The whole variable domain, remainder taken from reference TRBV7-9 and TRBJ1-5, is DTGVSQNPRHKITKRGQNVTFRCDPISEHNRLYWYRQTLGQGPEFLTYFQNEAQLEKSRLLSDRFSAERPKGSFSTLEIQRTEQGDSAMYLCASSPGVYQPQHFGDGTRLSIL.

V and J are TRBV5-1 and TRBJ2-3; 16 bases map to TRBD2. This CDR3 spans 17 amino acids. V gave up 4 bases and J gave up 4 bases; unmatched junction bases: 6. Germline V gene sequence: CDR1 SGHRS, CDR2 YFSETQ. The DNA of the CDR3 is TGCGCCAGCAGCCTGGGACTAGCGGGAGGGCCAGCAGATACGCAGTATTTT. Its translation: CASSLGLAGGPADTQYF.

V is TRBV27 and J is TRBJ1-4, with D perhaps TRBD1 (6 bases). CDR3 length equals 13 residues. The V end lost 6 bases, the J end lost 4 bases, and 9 bases lay between the germline ends. CDR1 MNHEY and CDR2 SMNVEV come from the germline V gene (reference sequence). The CDR3 coding sequence is TGTGCCAGCAGCTACAGGGTTAATGAAAAACTGTTTTTT. As protein: CASSYRVNEKLFF.

The CDR3 DNA follows: TGTGCCAGCAGCTTAAAGGGGGGGAGGACAGATACGCAGTATTTT. This codes for CASSLKGGRTDTQYF. This sequence joins TRBV7-3 and TRBJ2-3; perhaps TRBD2 as D (7 bases). Trimming cost V 1 base and J 3 bases, with 11 bases left between them. The CDR3 runs 15 residues. Germline V lookup: CDR1 SGHTA, CDR2 FQGTGA.

The rearrangement uses TRBV27 and TRBJ1-5, with D possibly matching TRBD1 (6 bases). Trimming cost V 6 bases and J 3 bases, with 21 bases left between them. Germline CDR1 reads MNHEY; CDR2 reads SMNVEV (reference sequence). This CDR3 comprises 17 residues. Written as DNA, the CDR3 is TGTGCCAGCAGACCTGCAGAGGGCAGGGGCAACAATCAGCCCCAGCATTTT. Its protein product is CASRPAEGRGNNQPQHF.

This clone was seen a few times. The J gene is TRBJ1-2, the V gene TRBV27, with 9 bases fitting TRBD1. This CDR3 comprises 21 residues. Trimming removed 0 bases from V and 5 bases from J; junction bases left unmatched: 22. The V gene's germline CDR1 is MNHEY and CDR2 SMNVEV (reference sequence). The CDR3 nucleotides read TGTGCCAGCAGTTTATCTTCGGTGCCTCAACCGGGACAGGGAAGTGTGTATGGCTACACCTTC. It codes for CASSLSSVPQPGQGSVYGYTF.

V is TRBV4-2 and J is TRBJ2-7, with D perhaps matching TRBD1 (5 bases). The V end lost 3 bases, the J end lost 5 bases, and 14 bases lay between the germline ends. CDR1 is LGHNA and CDR2 is YNFKEQ in the germline V gene. The CDR3 consists of 14 residues. The CDR3 sequence is CASSHTDNRNEQYF. The CDR3 nucleotides are TGTGCCAGCAGCCACACGGACAATCGCAACGAGCAGTACTTC.

The chain uses TRBV7-2 and TRBJ2-5; D gene ambiguous. The CDR3 extends over 13 amino acids. V was pared by 1 base and J by 5 bases, with 8 bases between. Germline V lookup: CDR1 SGHTA, CDR2 FQGNSA. In nucleotides, the CDR3 is TGTGCCAGCAGCTTAGGGTCGGAGGAGACCCAGTACTTC. It encodes CASSLGSEETQYF.

The V call is TRBV19, the J call TRBJ1-3; possible D gene TRBD1, 6 bases. The length of the CDR3 is 17 residues. Deletions cut 5 bases from V and 3 bases from J, with 20 bases between. The germline V gene encodes CDR1 LNHDA and CDR2 SQIVND (reference sequence). The DNA of the CDR3 is TGTGCCAGTAGTCGGGATAGCTGGACAGTTATTGGAAACACCATATATTTT. Amino acid sequence: CASSRDSWTVIGNTIYF.